The rows below give T cell receptor beta chains drawn from one sample of a study of T cell repertoires in cytomegalovirus infection. No antigen has been identified for these receptors. TCRdb recomputed calls from the reads with MiXCR, one row per CDR3 protein. The table includes approximately 30,000 distinct CDR3 sequences, around 19% detected once. The material was CD8+ T cells from cultured PBMCs, obtained from culture after CMV antigen stimulation. The origin of the receptors is a human donor in good health (CMV status not recorded). Some clones in this sample may be carry-over from other donors' samples. Both conserved end residues are trimmed from each CDR3. Clone size, where shown, is once, few, many, or a class for clones that have expanded.

J gene | clone size | V gene | CDR3 protein
TRBJ2-1 | - | TRBV10-3 | AISRTAYNEQF
TRBJ2-1 | few | TRBV30 | AWTRGSGNEQF
TRBJ2-3 | - | TRBV7-9 | ASSSPQEEADTQY
TRBJ1-1 | - | TRBV6-5 | ASSYSPGQDEAF
TRBJ2-2 | many | TRBV7-2 | ASSSWNTGELF
TRBJ1-1 | few | TRBV6-2/TRBV6-3 | ASSYSMANTEAF
TRBJ1-1 | - | TRBV7-4 | ASNGDTEAF
TRBJ1-5 | - | TRBV7-2 | ASSRGGNQPQH
TRBJ1-5 | - | TRBV18 | ASSLSDRAQPQH
TRBJ2-7 | few | TRBV9 | ASSVGASGSNEQY
TRBJ1-1 | - | TRBV5-1 | ASSLLTGMNTEAF
TRBJ2-3 | - | TRBV7-6 | ASSPTGSGSSTDTQY
TRBJ2-3 | - | TRBV6-2/TRBV6-3 | ASSYLAGAGDTQY
TRBJ1-1 | few | TRBV11-2 | ASSLYRGPDTEAF
TRBJ1-4 | - | TRBV7-2 | ASSTRSGNEKLF
TRBJ1-1 | - | TRBV7-9 | ASSPEGLNTEAF
TRBJ2-7 | - | TRBV6-5 | ASSYWGTGGSYEQY
TRBJ1-1 | few | TRBV19 | ASSPYSGNTEAF
TRBJ2-1 | few | TRBV4-3 | ASSHYYNEQF
TRBJ2-7 | - | TRBV12-3/TRBV12-4 | ASSSRGSPALGPRGFSYEQY
TRBJ2-1 | few | TRBV7-2 | ASSLYSSPNNEQF
TRBJ2-1 | few | TRBV19 | ASRTLQGPSYNEQF
TRBJ2-7 | many | TRBV10-3 | AINQGLSYEQY
TRBJ1-2 | few | TRBV12-3/TRBV12-4 | ASSEKTGFRNYGYT
TRBJ1-5 | - | TRBV6-1 | ASSDTRRNQPQH
TRBJ1-1 | many | TRBV7-2 | ASSLAGGWVNTEAF
TRBJ2-1 | few | TRBV4-1 | ASSQVPYNEQF
TRBJ2-3 | - | TRBV11-1 | ASSLNSGGLPDTQY
TRBJ1-5 | - | TRBV7-9 | ASSLDGGPYQPQH